This TCR beta chain was obtained from a study of shared clonotypes between healthy human individuals. There are 13 residues in the CDR3. CDR1 MNHNS and CDR2 SASEGT come from the germline V gene. V lost 3 bases and J lost 0, with 5 bases in between. This clone was observed a single time. Deep was the level at which the assay was run. Libraries were prepared by immunoSEQ multiplex PCR; TCRdb keeps only in-frame clonotypes and omits some of them. The sample consists of about 600,000 clones, around 76% of them appearing once. The rearrangement uses TRBV6-1 and TRBJ2-5, with D uncertain. This receptor was taken from a middle-aged woman in good health. Some clones in this sample may be carry-over from other donors' samples. The sequenced sample was PBMCs. CDR3 in amino acids: CASSEGHQETQYF. The CDR3 DNA follows: TGTGCCAGCAGTGAGGGCCACCAAGAGACCCAGTACTTC.